What follows describes a single T cell receptor (beta chain). These data come from a study of blood T cell repertoires in COVID-19. Repertoires were generated with immunoSEQ multiplex PCR, while TCRdb's copy carries only in-frame clones and drops some. The sample yields about 220,000 clones, 70% to 90% seen once. The material sequenced was peripheral blood. The sequence came from a woman aged 70-85 years with COVID-19, enrolled during active disease.

The CDR3 DNA reads TGTGCCACCCGCCTCTCAGACAGGGTTTGGTCACCCCTCCACTTT. This translates into CATRLSDRVWSPLHF. The chain links TRBV19 to TRBJ1-6; 7 bases line up with TRBD1. Looked up from germline, CDR1 is LNHDA and CDR2 is SQIVND (reference sequence). The CDR3 is 15 residues long. V shed 10 bases and J 10 bases; nucleotides not matched to a gene: 16.